In this sample, the clone carrying this TCR beta chain turned up a few times. Its antigen remains unidentified. This sample is part of a study of T-cell reconstitution after alpha-beta-depleted transplantation in children. The germline V and J ends were trimmed by 6 bases and 0 bases, with 8 bases remaining between them. Germline V gene lookup returns CDR1 DFQATT and CDR2 SNEGSKA (reference sequence). This CDR3 contains 12 residues. Preparation of the TCRbeta library used unique molecular identifiers. TCRdb reprocessed the PCR reads via MiXCR and lists one record per CDR3 protein. This sample carries 250,000 to 400,000 distinct CDR3 sequences, more than 20% of them seen once, and the ten largest clones take approximately 9.9%. The study's findings and limits: Newly produced T cells mostly accounted for T-cell counts and diversity one year post-transplant. Several hundred expanded graft clones reportedly gave rise to the alpha-beta T cells present about two months after transplant. The origin of high day-60 TCRbeta diversity in some patients lay in surviving recipient T cells and thymic progenitors.

The chain is built from TRBV20-1 and TRBJ1-1; D is ambiguous. The sequence came from a male patient younger than 18 who had a stem cell transplant for acute lymphoblastic leukemia, so the T cells may come from the graft donor. The specimen comprised PBMCs, mostly from graft donor cells, sampled 180 days after TCRalphabeta/CD19-depleted stem cell transplant. CDR3 bases: TGCAGTGCGTCAGTGATGAACACTGAAGCTTTCTTT. It translates to CSASVMNTEAFF.